This TCR beta chain was identified in a study of shared clonotypes between healthy human individuals. Findings and caveats of the study: The naive CD4 repertoires of a handful of donors were compared, and around 4.7% of clonotypes were shared.

This clone has only one observation. Antigen specificity is unknown. Trimming took 5 bases from V and 5 from J, leaving 18 bases between them. Germline assignment: CDR1 SGHTA and CDR2 FQGNSA. This CDR3 is built from 15 residues. Produced via immunoSEQ multiplex PCR; TCRdb's table is partial and in-frame only. Among around 2.3 million clones listed, roughly 95% were seen once. The sample consisted of naive CD4+ T cells sorted from blood. Subset described: CD45RA+ positively selected. The TCR originated in a man aged 18-30 years in good health. This chain links TRBV7-2 with TRBJ2-5, with D possibly matching TRBD2 (6 bases). Here the CDR3 DNA reads TGTGCCAGCAGCCTGCGGGGACCGGGTTCGGAGACCCAGTACTTC. The encoded protein is CASSLRGPGSETQYF.